These 15 T cell receptor beta chains were all obtained from the same sample, sequenced in a study of shared T cell receptors in the human thymus. TCRdb's table, derived via immunoSEQ multiplex PCR, lists solely in-frame clones and lacks some. The sample carries 650,000 to 950,000 clones, approximately 85% recorded once. The same data also went into a second study, on human thymus T cells.

Specimen: thymocytes. These receptors originate from a girl under three years old with a congenital heart defect.

The sample holds a few counts of this clone. The rearrangement links TRBV5-6 to TRBJ2-7, with D perhaps TRBD1 (5 bases). Germline CDR1 and CDR2: SGHDT and YYEEEE. The V end was cut by 4 bases, the J end by 9 bases, with 23 bases between. The CDR3 runs to 15 residues. The CDR3 DNA reads TGTGCCAGCAGCCGGCGGTTGGGTTGGGTTAGGGGGCAGTACTTC. The encoded protein is CASSRRLGWVRGQYF. Full variable domain (outside the CDR3, taken from reference TRBV5-6 and TRBJ2-7): DAGVTQSPTHLIKTRGQQVTLRCSPKSGHDTVSWYQQALGQGPQFIFQYYEEEERQRGNFPDRFSGHQFPNYSSELNVNALLLGDSALYLCASSRRLGWVRGQYFGPGTRLTVT.

Written as DNA, the CDR3 is TGTGCCAGCAGTTACTCGCGGGACAGTAAAGAGTTTTTT. Encoded protein: CASSYSRDSKEFF. The rearrangement links TRBV6-5 to TRBJ1-4, with 7 bases lining up with TRBD1. The CDR3 length is 13 residues. With 0 bases clipped from V and 16 bases from J, the junction kept 8 bases outside the gene matches. The V gene's germline CDR1 is MNHEY and CDR2 SVGAGI.

The chain combines TRBV2 with TRBJ2-7, with D hard to call. With 4 bases removed from V and 0 bases from J, the gap between germline ends came to 10 bases. CDR3 length equals 14 residues. The germline gives CDR1 SNHLY, CDR2 FYNNEI. As DNA, the CDR3 is TGTGCCAGCAGTGCAACAATCCTCTCCTACGAGCAGTACTTC. Its protein product is CASSATILSYEQYF. Complete variable domain (other parts from reference TRBV2 and TRBJ2-7): EPEVTQTPSHQVTQMGQEVILRCVPISNHLYFYWYRQILGQKVEFLVSFYNNEISEKSEIFDDQFSVERPDGSNFTLKIRSTKLEDSAMYFCASSATILSYEQYFGPGTRLTVT.

The rearrangement joins TRBV2 to TRBJ1-2; D gene ambiguous. Trimming shortened V by 6 bases and J by 4 bases, and 9 bases separated the two germline ends. This CDR3 has 12 amino acids. Germline CDR1 reads SNHLY; CDR2 reads FYNNEI. The CDR3 sequence is CASRRFTYGYTF. As DNA, the CDR3 is TGTGCCAGCAGGCGGTTCACCTATGGCTACACCTTC.

This chain links TRBV4-3 with TRBJ2-3; no definite D call. The germline V gene encodes CDR1 LGHNA and CDR2 YSLEER. V lost 4 bases and J 2 bases, leaving 25 bases between the germline ends. This CDR3 is 19 amino acids long. CDR3 region: CASSPKKTPPGQVTDTQYF. Written as DNA, the CDR3 is TGCGCCAGCAGCCCGAAAAAGACCCCTCCGGGTCAAGTCACAGATACGCAGTATTTT.

The J gene is TRBJ2-7, the V gene TRBV27; weak D call: TRBD1 (6 bases). Germline V gene sequence: CDR1 MNHEY, CDR2 SMNVEV (reference sequence). The CDR3 is made up of 18 amino acids. V was cut by 1 base and J by 2 bases, with 21 bases left in between. CDR3 nucleotide sequence: TGTGCCAGCAGTTTATACGGCCCCAAACGACAGGCCCCCTACGAGCAGTACTTC. Translating gives CASSLYGPKRQAPYEQYF.

V is TRBV28 and J is TRBJ1-5; a weak D match, TRBD1 (6 bases). Germline V gives CDR1 MDHEN, CDR2 SYDVKM. V dropped 5 bases and J dropped 4 bases, with 18 bases sitting between them. The CDR3 runs 16 residues. The CDR3 DNA is TGTGCCAGCAGTCCGTATCTCACAGGGATTAATCAGCCCCAGCATTTT. It codes for CASSPYLTGINQPQHF.

The gene calls are TRBV6-1 and TRBJ1-5; D remains ambiguous. Looked up from germline, CDR1 is MNHNS and CDR2 is SASEGT. Trimming stripped 3 bases from V and 0 bases from J, with 12 bases between. CDR3 length: 16 amino acids. The chain's CDR3 is CASSEVSGLSNQPQHF. The CDR3 DNA reads as TGTGCCAGCAGTGAGGTGTCAGGCCTTAGCAATCAGCCCCAGCATTTT.

The chain joins TRBV7-8 to TRBJ1-5; tentative D call: TRBD1 (6 bases). The germline V gene encodes CDR1 SGHVS and CDR2 FQNEAQ. V lost 4 bases to trimming and J lost 9 bases, with 34 bases between them. The CDR3 loop spans 20 amino acids. The CDR3 spells CASSSEVGPTRDNENGPQHF. Written as DNA, the CDR3 is TGTGCCAGCAGCTCTGAAGTAGGTCCCACTCGGGACAATGAAAATGGGCCCCAGCATTTT.

V gene TRBV14 combines with J gene TRBJ1-2; a possible D gene is TRBD1 (5 bases). The germline CDR1 and CDR2 sequences are SGHDN and FVKESK. The CDR3 runs to 15 residues. V lost 1 base to trimming and J lost 1 base, with 10 bases between them. Here the CDR3 reads CASSQGTRDNYGYTF. In nucleotides, the CDR3 is TGTGCCAGCAGCCAAGGGACCAGGGATAACTATGGCTACACCTTC.

The V call is TRBV30, the J call TRBJ2-4, with D possibly matching TRBD2 (5 bases). Germline V gene lookup returns CDR1 GTSNPN and CDR2 SVGIG (reference sequence). There are 18 residues in the CDR3. V was clipped by 0 bases and J by 0 bases, with 18 bases between them. The CDR3 loop reads CAWSVRRGHSLAKNIQYF. CDR3 in DNA: TGTGCCTGGAGTGTACGAAGAGGGCACTCTCTAGCCAAAAACATTCAGTACTTC.

The chain couples TRBV5-1 to TRBJ2-2; D unclear. CDR3 length: 16 residues. V lost 0 bases to trimming and J lost 0 bases, with 9 bases between them. Germline CDR1 and CDR2: SGHRS and YFSETQ. The CDR3 DNA is TGCGCCAGCAGCTTGGGAAGCCACGCGAACACCGGGGAGCTGTTTTTT. It is translated as CASSLGSHANTGELFF.

The rearrangement joins TRBV7-9 to TRBJ1-1, with 9 bases fitting TRBD1. Germline lookup yields CDR1 SEHNR and CDR2 FQNEAQ (reference sequence). The V gene end was trimmed by 1 base and the J gene end by 2 bases; junction bases not matched to a gene: 5. The length of the CDR3 is 16 residues. DNA of the CDR3: TGTGCCAGCAGCTTAGAGGGGGGACAGGGAAACACTGAAGCTTTCTTT. Its translation: CASSLEGGQGNTEAFF.

This clone was recorded once. The gene calls are TRBV29-1 and TRBJ1-1; 10 bases align to TRBD1. Germline CDR1 SQVTM, CDR2 ANQGSEA. This CDR3 has 15 amino acids. Germline trimming cut 1 base from V and 4 bases from J; bases unmatched to any gene: 6. The CDR3 loop reads CSVEAWTGGVTEAFF. Written as DNA, the CDR3 is TGCAGCGTTGAAGCCTGGACAGGGGGAGTCACTGAAGCTTTCTTT. Drawing the rest from reference TRBV29-1 and TRBJ1-1, the complete variable domain is SAVISQKPSRDICQRGTSLTIQCQVDSQVTMMFWYRQQPGQSLTLIATANQGSEATYESGFVIDKFPISRPNLTFSTLTVSNMSPEDSSIYLCSVEAWTGGVTEAFFGQGTRLTVV.

CDR3 loop: CASHQGTVGGYTF. The CDR3 DNA is TGTGCCAGCCACCAGGGAACGGTGGGTGGCTACACCTTC. This rearrangement joins TRBV19 to TRBJ1-2; D perhaps matches TRBD1 (5 bases). Per the germline V gene, CDR1 is LNHDA and CDR2 is SQIVND (reference sequence). V was cut by 9 bases and J by 7 bases, with 18 bases left in between. This CDR3 has 13 residues.